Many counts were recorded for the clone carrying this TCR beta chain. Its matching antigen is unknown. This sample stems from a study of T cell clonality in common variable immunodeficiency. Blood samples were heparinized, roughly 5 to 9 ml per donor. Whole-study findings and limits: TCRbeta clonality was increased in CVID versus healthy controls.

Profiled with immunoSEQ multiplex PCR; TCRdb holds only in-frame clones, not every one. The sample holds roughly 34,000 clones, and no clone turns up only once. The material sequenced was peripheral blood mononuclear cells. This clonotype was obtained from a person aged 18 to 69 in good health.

The CDR3 is CASSLADRGAYGYTF. The sequenced part of the CDR3 DNA is TGTGCCAGCAGCTTAGCGGACAGGGGGGCCTATGGC. The rearrangement joins TRBV7-2 to TRBJ1-2, with 10 nucleotides matching TRBD1. The sequenced fragment ends 3 residues before the CDR3 boundary, so the rest is inferred from the germline J gene. Germline CDR1 SGHTA, CDR2 FQGNSA. CDR3 length: 15 residues. V shed 0 bases and J 4 bases; nucleotides not matched to a gene: 2.